This T cell receptor (beta chain) was documented in a study of technical replicates of blood from several donors. The method was immunoSEQ multiplex PCR; TCRdb's version includes in-frame clones alone and lacks a portion of them. The table lists tens of thousands of clones, 85% to 95% of them singletons. The CDR3 runs 11 residues. This clonotype was sampled from a human donor in good health. Sequencing used T cells isolated from PBMCs. The chain couples TRBV21-1 to TRBJ1-2; the table gives TRBD1 as D, unverified against the DNA. TRBV21-1 is labeled a pseudogene. The CDR3 DNA is TGTGCCAGCCCGACAGGGTGCGGCTACACCTTC. Protein product: CASPTGCGYTF.